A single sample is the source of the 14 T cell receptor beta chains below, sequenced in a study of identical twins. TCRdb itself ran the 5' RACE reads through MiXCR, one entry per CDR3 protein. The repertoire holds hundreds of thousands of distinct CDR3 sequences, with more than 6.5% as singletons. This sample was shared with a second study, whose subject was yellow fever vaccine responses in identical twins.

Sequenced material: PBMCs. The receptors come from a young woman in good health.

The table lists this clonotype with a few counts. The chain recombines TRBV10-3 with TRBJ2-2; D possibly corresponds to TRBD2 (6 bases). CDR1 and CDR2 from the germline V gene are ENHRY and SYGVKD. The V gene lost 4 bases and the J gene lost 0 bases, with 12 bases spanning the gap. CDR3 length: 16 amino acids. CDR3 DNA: TGTGCCATCAGTGCCCAGGACTATCCGAACACCGGGGAGCTGTTTTTT. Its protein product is CAISAQDYPNTGELFF.

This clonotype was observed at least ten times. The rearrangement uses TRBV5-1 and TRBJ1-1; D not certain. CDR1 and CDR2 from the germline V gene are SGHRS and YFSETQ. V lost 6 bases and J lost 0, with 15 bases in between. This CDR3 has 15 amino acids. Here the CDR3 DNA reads TGCGCCAGCAAGTACCACATGCTCATGAACACTGAAGCTTTCTTT. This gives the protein CASKYHMLMNTEAFF.

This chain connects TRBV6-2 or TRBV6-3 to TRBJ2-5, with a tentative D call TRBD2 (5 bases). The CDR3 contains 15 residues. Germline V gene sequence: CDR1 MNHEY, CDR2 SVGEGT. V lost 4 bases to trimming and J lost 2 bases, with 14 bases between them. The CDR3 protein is CASSSFGAEQETQYF. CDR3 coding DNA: TGTGCCAGCAGTTCCTTCGGAGCGGAACAAGAGACCCAGTACTTC.

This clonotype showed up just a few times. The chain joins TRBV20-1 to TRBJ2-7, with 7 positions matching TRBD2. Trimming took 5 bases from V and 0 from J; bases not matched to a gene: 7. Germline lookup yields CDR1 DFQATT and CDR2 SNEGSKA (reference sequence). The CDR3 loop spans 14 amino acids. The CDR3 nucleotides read TGCAGTGCTTACCCCACGGGGGGCTCCTACGAGCAGTACTTC. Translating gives CSAYPTGGSYEQYF.

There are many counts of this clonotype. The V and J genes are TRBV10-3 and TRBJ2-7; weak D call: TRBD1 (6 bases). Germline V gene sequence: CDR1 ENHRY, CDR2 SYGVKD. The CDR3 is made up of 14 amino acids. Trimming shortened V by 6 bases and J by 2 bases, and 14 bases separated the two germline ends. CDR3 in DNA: TGTGCCATCAGGGACAGTTCCCGCGCCTACGAGCAGTACTTC. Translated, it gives CAIRDSSRAYEQYF.

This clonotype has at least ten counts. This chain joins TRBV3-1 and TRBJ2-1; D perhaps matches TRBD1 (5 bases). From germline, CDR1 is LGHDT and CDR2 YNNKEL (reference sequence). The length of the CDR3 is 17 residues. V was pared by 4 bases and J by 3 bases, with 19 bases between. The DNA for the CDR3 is TGTGCCAGCAGCCCTGGACAACGCTTAGTTGTCTACAATGAGCAGTTCTTC. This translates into CASSPGQRLVVYNEQFF.

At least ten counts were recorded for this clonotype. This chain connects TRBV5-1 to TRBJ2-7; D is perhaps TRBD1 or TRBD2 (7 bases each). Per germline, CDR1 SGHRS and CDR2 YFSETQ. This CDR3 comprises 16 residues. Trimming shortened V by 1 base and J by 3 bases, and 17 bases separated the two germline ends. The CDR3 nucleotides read TGCGCCAGCAGCTTGCTTCCAGGGGGGGACAACTACGAGCAGTACTTC. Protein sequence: CASSLLPGGDNYEQYF.

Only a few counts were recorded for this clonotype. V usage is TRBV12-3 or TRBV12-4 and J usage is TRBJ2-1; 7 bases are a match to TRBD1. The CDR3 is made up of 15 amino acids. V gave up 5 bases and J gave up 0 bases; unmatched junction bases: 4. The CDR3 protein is CASSHRDSSYNEQFF. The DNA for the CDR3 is TGTGCCAGCAGTCACCGGGACAGCTCCTACAATGAGCAGTTCTTC.

The chain's CDR3 is CSARRWDTADTQYF. In DNA form, the CDR3 reads TGCAGTGCTAGACGTTGGGACACCGCAGATACGCAGTATTTT. The J gene is TRBJ2-3, the V gene TRBV20-1; D possibly corresponds to TRBD1 (6 bases). This CDR3 has 14 amino acids. Looked up from germline, CDR1 is DFQATT and CDR2 is SNEGSKA (reference sequence). Trimming removed 2 bases from V and 4 bases from J, with 13 bases in between.

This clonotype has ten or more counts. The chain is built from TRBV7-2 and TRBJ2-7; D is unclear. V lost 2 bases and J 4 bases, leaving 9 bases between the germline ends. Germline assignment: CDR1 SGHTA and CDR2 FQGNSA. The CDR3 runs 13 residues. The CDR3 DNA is TGTGCCAGCAGCTTAACGAGAAGGTACGAGCAGTACTTC. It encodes CASSLTRRYEQYF.

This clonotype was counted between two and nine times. The CDR3 spells CASSLGTQGADTQYF. DNA of the CDR3: TGTGCCAGCAGCTTGGGGACCCAGGGAGCAGATACGCAGTATTTT. The genes are TRBV5-5 and TRBJ2-3, with D perhaps assigned TRBD1 or TRBD2 (5 bases each). CDR1 is SGHKS and CDR2 is YYEKEE in the germline V gene (reference sequence). The CDR3 runs to 15 residues. V was pared by 0 bases and J by 4 bases, with 12 bases between.

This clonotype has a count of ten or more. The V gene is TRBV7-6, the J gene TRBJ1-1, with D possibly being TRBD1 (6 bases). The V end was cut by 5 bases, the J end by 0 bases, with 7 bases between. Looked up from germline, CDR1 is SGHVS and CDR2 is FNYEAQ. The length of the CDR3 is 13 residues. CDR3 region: CASSRGLNTEAFF. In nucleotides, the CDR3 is TGTGCCAGCAGCCGGGGGCTGAACACTGAAGCTTTCTTT.

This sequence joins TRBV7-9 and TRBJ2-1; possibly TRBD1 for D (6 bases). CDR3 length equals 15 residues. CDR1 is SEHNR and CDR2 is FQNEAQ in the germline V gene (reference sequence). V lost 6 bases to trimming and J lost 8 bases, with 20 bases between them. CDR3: CASRETQGRSHEQFF. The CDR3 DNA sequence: TGTGCCAGCAGGGAAACACAGGGACGCTCCCATGAGCAGTTCTTC.

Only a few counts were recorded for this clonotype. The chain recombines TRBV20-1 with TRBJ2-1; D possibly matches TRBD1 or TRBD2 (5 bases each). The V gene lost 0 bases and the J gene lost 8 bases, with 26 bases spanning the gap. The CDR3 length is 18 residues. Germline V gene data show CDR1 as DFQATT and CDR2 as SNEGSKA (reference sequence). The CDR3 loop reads CSARDGGWVQNRGDEQFF. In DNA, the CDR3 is TGCAGTGCTAGAGATGGCGGTTGGGTCCAAAACCGGGGCGATGAGCAGTTCTTC.